Listed below are T cell receptor beta chains from one sample, sequenced in a study of shared clonotypes between healthy human individuals. The repertoire was sequenced with immunoSEQ multiplex PCR; TCRdb's copy has only in-frame clones and lacks some. The sample has around 1.9 million clones, about 94% seen once; the top ten hold approximately 1.6%. The sequenced sample was naive CD8+ T cells from PBMCs. The receptor set was obtained from a man aged 18 to 30 in good health. Some clones in this sample may be carry-over from other donors' samples. CDR3s include the opening cysteine and the closing phenylalanine or tryptophan. A D gene is named only where the DNA matches it firmly. Expanded clones are given a class, and other clones once, few, many or no size at all.

j_call	d_call	v_call	clone_size	cdr3_aa	cdr3_nt
TRBJ1-1	-	TRBV5-8	-	CASSGDRESNTEAFF	TGTGCCAGCAGCGGCGACAGAGAATCGAACACTGAAGCTTTCTTT
TRBJ1-6	TRBD1	TRBV9	-	CASSDHDRGLESPLHF	TGTGCCAGCAGCGACCACGACAGGGGGCTAGAATCACCCCTCCACTTT
TRBJ1-5	-	TRBV6-5	few	CASSYWVYRSNQPQHF	TGTGCCAGCAGTTACTGGGTTTATAGGAGCAATCAGCCCCAGCATTTT
TRBJ2-3	-	TRBV9	-	CASAGDLITDTQYF	TGTGCCAGTGCAGGAGACTTGATCACAGATACGCAGTATTTT
TRBJ2-2	-	TRBV27	-	CASSLLGARGELFF	TGTGCCAGCAGTTTATTGGGGGCTAGGGGGGAGCTGTTTTTT
TRBJ1-1	TRBD1	TRBV7-9	-	CASSLATGVYTEAFF	TGTGCCAGCAGCTTAGCAACAGGGGTATACACTGAAGCTTTCTTT
TRBJ2-2	-	TRBV7-6	-	CASSFHRDRGQPDTGELFF	TGTGCCAGCAGCTTTCACCGCGATCGGGGGCAGCCTGACACCGGGGAGCTGTTTTTT
TRBJ2-3	-	TRBV19	-	CASRDRAVASTDTQYF	TGTGCCAGTAGGGACCGAGCGGTCGCTAGCACAGATACGCAGTATTTT
TRBJ2-5	TRBD1	TRBV27	-	CASSLNEGALETQYF	TGTGCCAGCAGTTTAAATGAGGGGGCTCTGGAGACCCAGTACTTC
TRBJ2-3	TRBD2	TRBV6-1	once	CASSGRLAPDTQYF	TGTGCCAGCAGTGGGAGACTAGCCCCAGATACGCAGTATTTT
TRBJ2-7	TRBD1	TRBV6-6	-	CASSVGTAPYEQYF	TGTGCCAGCAGTGTCGGGACAGCCCCCTACGAGCAGTACTTC
TRBJ1-5	-	TRBV4-1	-	CASSLIHDDNQPQHF	TGCGCCAGCAGCCTTATCCATGACGACAATCAGCCCCAGCATTTT
TRBJ2-1	-	TRBV29-1	-	CSVAGGLDNEQFF	TGCAGCGTTGCCGGGGGTCTAGACAATGAGCAGTTCTTC
TRBJ1-6	-	TRBV30	-	CAWSIGGPNNSPLHF	TGTGCCTGGAGTATTGGGGGACCGAATAATTCACCCCTCCACTTT
TRBJ2-1	TRBD1	TRBV6-1	-	CASRADRAKFF	TGTGCCAGCAGGGCGGACAGGGCCAAGTTCTTC
TRBJ2-2	-	TRBV11-3	-	CASSPTPSGFNTGELFF	TGTGCCAGCAGTCCAACACCTTCGGGCTTTAACACCGGGGAGCTGTTTTTT
TRBJ1-1	-	TRBV5-1	once	CASSLAERDTEAFF	TGCGCCAGCAGCTTGGCCGAACGAGACACTGAAGCTTTCTTT
TRBJ2-3	-	TRBV28	few	CASSSTDTQYF	TGTGCCAGCAGTTCCACAGATACGCAGTATTTT
TRBJ1-6	-	TRBV2	-	CASSSGQTGYNSPLHF	TGTGCCAGCTCTTCGGGCCAAACAGGTTATAATTCACCCCTCCACTTT
TRBJ1-1	TRBD1	TRBV6-1	-	CASRQGSEAFF	TGTGCCAGCAGACAGGGGTCTGAAGCTTTCTTT
TRBJ2-3	-	TRBV9	-	CASSVASIVSDTQYF	TGTGCCAGCAGCGTAGCGAGTATTGTCTCAGATACGCAGTATTTT
TRBJ2-1	-	TRBV7-2	-	CASSLDRGVSYNEQFF	TGTGCCAGCAGCTTAGATAGGGGGGTCTCCTACAATGAGCAGTTCTTC
TRBJ2-7	TRBD1	TRBV14	-	CASSQDRGTGYEQYF	TGTGCCAGCAGCCAAGACCGGGGGACAGGGTACGAGCAGTACTTC
TRBJ2-7	TRBD1	TRBV2	-	CASSGAGDRIYEQYF	TGTGCCAGCAGTGGAGCCGGGGACAGAATCTACGAGCAGTACTTC
TRBJ2-1	-	TRBV11-1	-	CASSLAGVVEQFF	TGTGCCAGCAGCTTAGCGGGGGTCGTTGAGCAGTTCTTC
TRBJ2-3	TRBD2	TRBV4-2	once	CASSLKRDSTDTQYF	TGTGCCAGCAGCTTAAAGCGGGATAGCACAGATACGCAGTATTTT
TRBJ2-5	-	TRBV27	-	CASSLTEGETQYF	TGTGCCAGCAGTTTGACGGAAGGAGAGACCCAGTACTTC
TRBJ2-5	-	TRBV29-1	-	CSVETLHGTQYF	TGCAGCGTTGAAACCCTACACGGGACCCAGTACTTC
TRBJ1-1	-	TRBV6-1	-	CASSEALGMDTEAFF	TGTGCCAGCAGTGAAGCCTTAGGGATGGACACTGAAGCTTTCTTT
TRBJ2-7	TRBD2	TRBV4-1	-	CASTPVPSGGYEQYF	TGCGCCAGCACCCCTGTCCCCAGCGGGGGTTACGAGCAGTACTTC
TRBJ1-1	-	TRBV27	-	CASSLDRMNTEAFF	TGTGCCAGCAGTTTGGACAGAATGAACACTGAAGCTTTCTTT
TRBJ1-1	TRBD1	TRBV28	-	CASLYRGGNTEAFF	TGTGCCAGCCTATACAGGGGAGGGAACACTGAAGCTTTCTTT
TRBJ2-2	TRBD1	TRBV28	-	CASSDHRGDGELFF	TGTGCCAGCAGTGACCACAGGGGGGACGGGGAGCTGTTTTTT
TRBJ2-7	-	TRBV4-3	-	CASSQDFRQTHEQYF	TGCGCCAGCAGCCAAGATTTCCGACAGACCCACGAGCAGTACTTC
TRBJ1-3	-	TRBV9	-	CASSVEMTGNTIYF	TGTGCCAGCAGCGTAGAGATGACCGGAAACACCATATATTTT
TRBJ2-2	TRBD1	TRBV27	-	CACSLPPGQMNTGELFF	TGTGCCTGCAGTTTACCACCGGGACAGATGAACACCGGGGAGCTGTTTTTT
TRBJ1-5	-	TRBV7-8	-	CASSWGSPNQPQHF	TGTGCCAGCAGCTGGGGCAGCCCCAATCAGCCCCAGCATTTT
TRBJ2-2	-	TRBV6-6	-	CASRHSYTGELFF	TGTGCCAGCAGACACAGTTACACCGGGGAGCTGTTTTTT
TRBJ1-1	-	TRBV4-2	-	CASSQVRTPGAFF	TGTGCCAGCAGCCAAGTCCGGACCCCTGGAGCTTTCTTT
TRBJ2-5	TRBD2	TRBV28	-	CASSLSTRRREAQETQYF	TGTGCCAGCAGTTTATCCACGAGACGGCGGGAGGCCCAAGAGACCCAGTACTTC
TRBJ2-5	-	TRBV19	-	CASSIGARVQETQYF	TGTGCCAGTAGTATAGGGGCTAGGGTGCAAGAGACCCAGTACTTC
TRBJ1-1	-	TRBV11-2	-	CASSLSPIDTEAFF	TGTGCCAGCAGCTTATCTCCAATTGACACTGAAGCTTTCTTT
TRBJ2-7	-	TRBV19	-	CASSVRLASSYEQYF	TGTGCCAGTAGTGTTAGGCTAGCGTCATCCTACGAGCAGTACTTC
TRBJ2-1	TRBD1	TRBV7-9	-	CASSLRAGQGKGEQFF	TGTGCCAGCAGCTTAAGGGCGGGACAGGGGAAAGGTGAGCAGTTCTTC
TRBJ1-5	-	TRBV19	-	CASSNYRSNQPQHF	TGTGCCAGTAGTAACTACAGGAGCAATCAGCCCCAGCATTTT
TRBJ2-2	-	TRBV19	-	CASSIWENGELFF	TGTGCCAGTAGTATATGGGAGAACGGGGAGCTGTTTTTT
TRBJ2-1	-	TRBV9	-	CASSTQGDRFF	TGTGCCAGCAGCACACAGGGAGATCGGTTCTTC
TRBJ2-1	TRBD2	TRBV19	-	CASSSGGEQFF	TGTGCCAGTAGTAGCGGGGGTGAGCAGTTCTTC
TRBJ1-1	-	TRBV14	once	CASSQEMANTEAFF	TGTGCCAGCAGCCAAGAAATGGCTAACACTGAAGCTTTCTTT
TRBJ2-1	-	TRBV7-8	-	CASSPERTSYNEQFF	TGTGCCAGCAGCCCAGAGAGAACCTCCTACAATGAGCAGTTCTTC
TRBJ2-7	TRBD1	TRBV27	once	CASSSGTGIFGEQYF	TGTGCCAGCAGTTCCGGGACAGGGATTTTCGGCGAGCAGTACTTC